These 10 T cell receptor beta chains were sequenced from one sample in a study of T cell changes during pregnancy in multiple sclerosis. Libraries were prepared by immunoSEQ multiplex PCR; TCRdb keeps only in-frame clonotypes and omits some of them. The sample includes tens of thousands of clones, around nine tenths seen only once; the top ten take 2% to 2.5%. The material was peripheral blood, obtained in the second trimester of pregnancy. The receptors were gathered from a female donor in good health, enrolled as a control in a pregnancy study.

This clone appeared a few times. J is TRBJ1-1 and V is TRBV14, with D unresolved. Deletions cut 3 bases from V and 5 bases from J, with 10 bases between. The CDR3 spans 13 residues. CDR1 SGHDN and CDR2 FVKESK come from the germline V gene. CDR3 amino acids: CASSQSTRTEAFF. The CDR3 DNA reads TGTGCCAGCAGCCAGTCCACCCGGACTGAAGCTTTCTTT. The full variable domain, completed using reference TRBV14 and TRBJ1-1, is EAGVTQFPSHSVIEKGQTVTLRCDPISGHDNLYWYRRVMGKEIKFLLHFVKESKQDESGMPNNRFLAERTGGTYSTLKVQPAELEDSGVYFCASSQSTRTEAFFGQGTRLTVV.

This clone was seen a single time. The V gene is TRBV18, the J gene TRBJ2-3; TRBD1 matches 7 bases. In germline, CDR1 is KGHSH, CDR2 LQKENI. Trimming cost V 3 bases and J 2 bases; bases outside gene matches: 5. The CDR3 sequence is 15 residues long. The CDR3 loop is CASSPYRGTTDTQYF. The CDR3 DNA reads TGTGCCAGCTCACCCTACAGGGGAACCACAGATACGCAGTATTTT.

This rearrangement joins TRBV5-6 to TRBJ2-7; 8 positions agree with TRBD1. V was pared by 4 bases and J by 3 bases, with 6 bases of the junction left unmatched. CDR3 length: 14 amino acids. Germline CDR1 reads SGHDT; CDR2 reads YYEEEE. The CDR3 region is CASSPGTGGYEQYF. DNA for the CDR3: TGTGCCAGCAGCCCCGGGACAGGCGGCTACGAGCAGTACTTC.

The V gene is TRBV6-1, the J gene TRBJ1-2; TRBD1 matches 9 bases. With 8 bases clipped from V and 8 bases from J, the junction kept 9 bases outside the gene matches. CDR3 length: 13 amino acids. Looked up from germline, CDR1 is MNHNS and CDR2 is SASEGT. CDR3 sequence: CASFEQGARGYTF. In nucleotides, the CDR3 is TGTGCCAGCTTCGAACAGGGGGCGCGAGGCTACACCTTC.

V and J are TRBV7-2 and TRBJ2-3; tentatively, D is TRBD2 (6 bases). Per germline, CDR1 SGHTA and CDR2 FQGNSA. There are 15 residues in the CDR3. Trimming stripped 0 bases from V and 3 bases from J, with 10 bases between. CDR3 sequence reads: CASSLAGTGTDTQYF. CDR3 nucleotide sequence: TGTGCCAGCAGCTTAGCCGGGACTGGAACAGATACGCAGTATTTT.

This rearrangement joins TRBV7-2 to TRBJ1-5; D remains ambiguous. The CDR3 has 16 residues. Deletions cut 3 bases from V and 4 bases from J, with 16 bases between. In germline, CDR1 is SGHTA, CDR2 FQGNSA. The CDR3 sequence: CASSFLGRSGNQPQHF. Written as DNA, the CDR3 is TGTGCCAGCAGCTTCTTGGGCAGGTCAGGAAATCAGCCCCAGCATTTT.

The chain links TRBV28 to TRBJ1-1; D uncertain. The CDR3 loop spans 11 amino acids. In germline, CDR1 is MDHEN, CDR2 SYDVKM. V gave up 7 bases and J gave up 7 bases, with 10 bases separating them. The CDR3 DNA reads as TGTGCCAGCACGGGAGTAGATGAAGCTTTCTTT. Its translation: CASTGVDEAFF.

The rearrangement links TRBV11-1 to TRBJ1-4, with TRBD1 matching 7 bases. J gave up 0 bases and V 5 bases, and 3 bases lay outside the gene matches. CDR3 size: 15 residues. In germline, CDR1 is SGHAT, CDR2 FQDESV (reference sequence). CDR3 in DNA: TGTGCCAGCAGCCGCACAGGGGCAACTAATGAAAAACTGTTTTTT. This gives the protein CASSRTGATNEKLFF.

The V gene is TRBV28, the J gene TRBJ2-7; TRBD1 is a possible D gene (5 bases). The CDR3 runs to 17 residues. Germline V gives CDR1 MDHEN, CDR2 SYDVKM. V was cut by 6 bases and J by 3 bases, with 24 bases left in between. For the CDR3, the DNA is TGTGCCAGCAGCCAAGGGTCAGGGCTTAAAAAATTCTACGAGCAGTACTTC. This codes for CASSQGSGLKKFYEQYF.

V gene TRBV18 combines with J gene TRBJ1-1, with TRBD1 as a possible D gene (5 bases). Germline V CDR1 and CDR2: KGHSH, LQKENI. The CDR3 is 13 amino acids. Trimming took 4 bases from V and 1 from J, leaving 7 bases between them. This CDR3 reads CASSRGGNTEAFF. In nucleotides, the CDR3 is TGTGCCAGCTCACGGGGGGGGAACACTGAAGCTTTCTTT.